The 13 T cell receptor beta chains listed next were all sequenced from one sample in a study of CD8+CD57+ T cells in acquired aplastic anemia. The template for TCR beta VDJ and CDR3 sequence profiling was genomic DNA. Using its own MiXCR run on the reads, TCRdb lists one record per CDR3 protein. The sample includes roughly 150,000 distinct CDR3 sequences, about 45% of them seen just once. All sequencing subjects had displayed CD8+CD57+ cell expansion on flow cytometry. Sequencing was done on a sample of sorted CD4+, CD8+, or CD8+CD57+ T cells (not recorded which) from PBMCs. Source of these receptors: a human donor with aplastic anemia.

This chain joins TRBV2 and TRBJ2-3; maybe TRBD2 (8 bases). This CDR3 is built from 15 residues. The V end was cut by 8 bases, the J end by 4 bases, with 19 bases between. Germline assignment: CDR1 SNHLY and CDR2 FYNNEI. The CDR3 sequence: CASGGIAGQSDTQYF. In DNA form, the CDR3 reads TGTGCCAGCGGGGGGATAGCGGGACAGTCAGATACGCAGTATTTT.

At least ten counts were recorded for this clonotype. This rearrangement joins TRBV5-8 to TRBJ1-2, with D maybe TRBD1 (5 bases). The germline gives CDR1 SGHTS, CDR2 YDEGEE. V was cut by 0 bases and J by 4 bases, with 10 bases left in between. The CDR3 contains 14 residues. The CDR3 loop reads CASSLAGTGYGYTF. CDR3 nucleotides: TGTGCCAGCAGCTTGGCCGGAACAGGCTATGGCTACACCTTC.

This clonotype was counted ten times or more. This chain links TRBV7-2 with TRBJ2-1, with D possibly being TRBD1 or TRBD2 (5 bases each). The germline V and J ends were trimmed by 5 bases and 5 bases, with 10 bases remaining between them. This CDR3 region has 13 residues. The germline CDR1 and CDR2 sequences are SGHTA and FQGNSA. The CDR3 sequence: CASSRGRNNEQFF. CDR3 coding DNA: TGTGCCAGCAGCAGGGGACGGAACAATGAGCAGTTCTTC.

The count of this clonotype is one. The CDR3 DNA follows: TGTGCCAGTAGTAGCGACTCACAACAGGGAGGCTATGGCTACACCTTC. Its protein product is CASSSDSQQGGYGYTF. The chain is built from TRBV7-8 and TRBJ1-2; a possible D gene is TRBD1 (6 bases). The CDR3 has 16 amino acids. Germline-derived CDR1 and CDR2 are SGHVS and FQNEAQ. V lost 9 bases to trimming and J lost 4 bases, with 24 bases between them.

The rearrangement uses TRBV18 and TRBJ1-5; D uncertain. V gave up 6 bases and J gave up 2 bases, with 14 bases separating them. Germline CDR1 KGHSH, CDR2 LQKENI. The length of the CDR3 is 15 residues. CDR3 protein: CASSEGGMGNQPQHF. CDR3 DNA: TGTGCCAGCTCTGAGGGAGGCATGGGCAATCAGCCCCAGCATTTT.

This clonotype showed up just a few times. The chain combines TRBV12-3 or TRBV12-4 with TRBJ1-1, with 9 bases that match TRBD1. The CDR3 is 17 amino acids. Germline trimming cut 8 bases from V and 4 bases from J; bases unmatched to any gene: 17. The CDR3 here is CASRRKRGQGSSTEAFF. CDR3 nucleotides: TGTGCCAGCCGCCGAAAACGGGGACAGGGTAGTAGCACTGAAGCTTTCTTT.

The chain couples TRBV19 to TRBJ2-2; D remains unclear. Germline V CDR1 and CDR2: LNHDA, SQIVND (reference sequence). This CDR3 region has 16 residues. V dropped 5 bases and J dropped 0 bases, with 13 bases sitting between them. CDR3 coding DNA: TGTGCCAGTAGTTCCTTATTAAACTCGAACACCGGGGAGCTGTTTTTT. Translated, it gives CASSSLLNSNTGELFF. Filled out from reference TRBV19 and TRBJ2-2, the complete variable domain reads DGGITQSPKYLFRKEGQNVTLSCEQNLNHDAMYWYRQDPGQGLRLIYYSQIVNDFQKGDIAEGYSVSREKKESFPLTVTSAQKNPTAFYLCASSSLLNSNTGELFFGEGSRLTVL.

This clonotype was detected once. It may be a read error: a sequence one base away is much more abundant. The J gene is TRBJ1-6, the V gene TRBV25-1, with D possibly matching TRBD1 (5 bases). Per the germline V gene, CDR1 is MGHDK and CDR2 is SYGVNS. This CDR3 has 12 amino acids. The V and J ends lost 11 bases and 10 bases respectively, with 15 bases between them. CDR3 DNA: TGTGCCTGCACCGGGGCCCGGTCACCCCTCCACTTT. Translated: CACTGARSPLHF.

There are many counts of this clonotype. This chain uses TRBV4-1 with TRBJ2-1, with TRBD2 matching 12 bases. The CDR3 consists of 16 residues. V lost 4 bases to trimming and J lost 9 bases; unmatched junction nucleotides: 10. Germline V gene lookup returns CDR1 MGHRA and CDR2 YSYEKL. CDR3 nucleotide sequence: TGCGCCAGCAGCCCCCTCTCGACTAGCGGGAGTCGTGAGCAGTTCTTC. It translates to CASSPLSTSGSREQFF.

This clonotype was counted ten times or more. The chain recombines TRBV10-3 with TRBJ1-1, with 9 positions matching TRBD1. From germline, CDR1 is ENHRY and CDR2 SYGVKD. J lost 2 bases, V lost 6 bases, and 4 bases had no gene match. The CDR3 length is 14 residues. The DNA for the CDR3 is TGTGCCATCAGGGGGGGACAGGGAAACACTGAAGCTTTCTTT. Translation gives CAIRGGQGNTEAFF.

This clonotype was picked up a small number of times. The CDR3 coding sequence is TGTGCCAGTAGTACGGGACAGGGGATAAGTGCAGAAGCTTTCTTT. Protein sequence: CASSTGQGISAEAFF. The chain couples TRBV19 to TRBJ1-1; TRBD1 matches 10 bases. V trimming: 4 bases; J trimming: 8 bases; junction bases outside the gene matches: 10. Germline V gene lookup returns CDR1 LNHDA and CDR2 SQIVND (reference sequence). This CDR3 region has 15 residues.

The CDR3 bases are TGTGCCAGCAGCCCTGCCGGGGGCACCGCCGCTAATTCACCCCTCCACTTT. Its translation: CASSPAGGTAANSPLHF. The chain joins TRBV7-6 to TRBJ1-6; D is possibly TRBD1 (6 bases). CDR1 SGHVS and CDR2 FNYEAQ come from the germline V gene. The length of the CDR3 is 17 residues. Trimming removed 5 bases from V and 6 bases from J, with 20 bases in between.

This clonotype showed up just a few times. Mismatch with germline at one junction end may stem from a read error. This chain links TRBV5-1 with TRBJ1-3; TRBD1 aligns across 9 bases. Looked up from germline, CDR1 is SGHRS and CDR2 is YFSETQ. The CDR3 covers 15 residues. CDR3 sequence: CTSSLSGQGGNTIYF. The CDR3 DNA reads TGCACCAGCAGCTTGTCGGGACAGGGTGGAAACACCATATATTTT.